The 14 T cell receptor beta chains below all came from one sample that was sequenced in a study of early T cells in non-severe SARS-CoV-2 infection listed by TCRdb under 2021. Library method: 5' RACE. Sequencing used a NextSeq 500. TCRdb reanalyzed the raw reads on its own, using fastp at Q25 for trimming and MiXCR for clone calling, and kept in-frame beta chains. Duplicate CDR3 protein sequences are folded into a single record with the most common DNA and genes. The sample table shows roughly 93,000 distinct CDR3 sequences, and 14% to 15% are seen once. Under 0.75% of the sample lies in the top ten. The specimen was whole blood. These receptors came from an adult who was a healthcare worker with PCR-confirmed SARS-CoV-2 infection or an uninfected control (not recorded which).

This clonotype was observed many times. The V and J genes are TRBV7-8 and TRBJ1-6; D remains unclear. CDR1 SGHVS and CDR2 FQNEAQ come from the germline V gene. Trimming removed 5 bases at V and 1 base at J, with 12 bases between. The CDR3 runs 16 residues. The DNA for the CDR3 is TGTGCCAGCAGCCCCACTGGCCGGTCCTATAATTCACCCCTCCACTTT. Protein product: CASSPTGRSYNSPLHF. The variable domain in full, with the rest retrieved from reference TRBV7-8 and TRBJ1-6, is GAGVSQSPRYKVAKRGQDVALRCDPISGHVSLFWYQQALGQGPEFLTYFQNEAQLDKSGLPSDRFFAERPEGSVSTLKIQRTQQEDSAVYLCASSPTGRSYNSPLHFGNGTRLTVT.

As DNA, the CDR3 is TGTGCCAGCAAAGGAGGGCATAATGAGCAGTTCTTC. It specifies CASKGGHNEQFF. V gene TRBV28 combines with J gene TRBJ2-1; D possibly corresponds to TRBD2 (6 bases). CDR3 size: 12 residues. Germline V gives CDR1 MDHEN, CDR2 SYDVKM. Between the trimmed V and J ends, which lost 7 bases and 7 bases, there was a span of 11 bases.

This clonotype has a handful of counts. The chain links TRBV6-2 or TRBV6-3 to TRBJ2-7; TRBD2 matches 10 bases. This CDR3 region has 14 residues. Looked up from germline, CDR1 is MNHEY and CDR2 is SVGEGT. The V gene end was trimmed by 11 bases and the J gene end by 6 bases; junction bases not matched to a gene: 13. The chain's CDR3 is CASAGLAGAGEQYV. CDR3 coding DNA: TGTGCCTCCGCGGGGCTAGCGGGGGCAGGCGAGCAGTACGTC.

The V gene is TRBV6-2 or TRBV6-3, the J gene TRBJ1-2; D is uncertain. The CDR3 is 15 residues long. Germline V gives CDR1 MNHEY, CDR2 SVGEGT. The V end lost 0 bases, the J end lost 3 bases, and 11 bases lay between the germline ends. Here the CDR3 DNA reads TGTGCCAGCAGTTACTCAGATGCCGGGGACTATGGCTACACCTTC. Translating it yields CASSYSDAGDYGYTF.

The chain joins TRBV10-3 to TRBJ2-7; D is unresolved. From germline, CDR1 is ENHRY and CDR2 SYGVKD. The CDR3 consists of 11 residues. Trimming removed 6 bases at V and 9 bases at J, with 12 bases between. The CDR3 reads CAIRVKVRQYV. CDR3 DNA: TGTGCCATCAGGGTCAAGGTGAGGCAGTACGTC.

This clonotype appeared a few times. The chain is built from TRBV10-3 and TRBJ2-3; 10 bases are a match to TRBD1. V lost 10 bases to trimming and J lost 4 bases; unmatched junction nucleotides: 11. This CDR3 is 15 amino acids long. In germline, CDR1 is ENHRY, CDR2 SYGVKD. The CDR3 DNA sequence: TGTGCCACCGGCGCGGGACAGGGGATCGCAGATACGCAGTATTTT. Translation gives CATGAGQGIADTQYF.

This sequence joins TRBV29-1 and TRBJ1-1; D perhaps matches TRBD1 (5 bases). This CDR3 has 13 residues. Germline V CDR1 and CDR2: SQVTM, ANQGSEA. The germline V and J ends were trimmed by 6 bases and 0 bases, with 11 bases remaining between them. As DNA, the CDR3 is TGCAGCGTCGTGGACACGATGAACACTGAAGCTTTCTTT. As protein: CSVVDTMNTEAFF.

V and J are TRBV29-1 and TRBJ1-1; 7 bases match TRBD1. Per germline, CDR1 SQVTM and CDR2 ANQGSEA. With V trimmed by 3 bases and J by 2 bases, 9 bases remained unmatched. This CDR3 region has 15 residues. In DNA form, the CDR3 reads TGCAGCGTTGATCGGGTCGGGACAGCAAACACTGAAGCTTTCTTT. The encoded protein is CSVDRVGTANTEAFF.

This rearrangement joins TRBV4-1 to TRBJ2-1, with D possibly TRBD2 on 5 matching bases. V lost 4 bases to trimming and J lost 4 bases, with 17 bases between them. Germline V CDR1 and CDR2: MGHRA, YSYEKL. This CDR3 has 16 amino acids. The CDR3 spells CASSPSGLAKYNEQFF. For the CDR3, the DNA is TGCGCCAGCAGCCCGTCTGGACTGGCCAAGTACAATGAGCAGTTCTTC.

The CDR3 loop is CASSQGSPAGGFGYTF. DNA for the CDR3: TGCGCCAGCAGCCAAGGTTCCCCGGCAGGGGGCTTTGGCTACACCTTC. The gene calls are TRBV4-1 and TRBJ1-2; TRBD1 matches at 8 bases. Trimming at V came to 1 base and at J to 7 bases, leaving 11 bases not matched to a gene. This CDR3 region has 16 residues. Looked up from germline, CDR1 is MGHRA and CDR2 is YSYEKL.

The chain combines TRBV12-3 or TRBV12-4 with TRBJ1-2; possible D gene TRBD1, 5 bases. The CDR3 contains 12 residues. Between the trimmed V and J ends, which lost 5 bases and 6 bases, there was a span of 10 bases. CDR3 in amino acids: CASSNRNNGYTF. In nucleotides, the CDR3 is TGTGCCAGCAGTAACAGGAACAATGGCTACACCTTC.

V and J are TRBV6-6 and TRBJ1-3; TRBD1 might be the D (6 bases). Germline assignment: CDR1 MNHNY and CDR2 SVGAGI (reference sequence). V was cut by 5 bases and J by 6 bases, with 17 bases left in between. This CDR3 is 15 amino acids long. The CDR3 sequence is CASSLLGAEENTIYF. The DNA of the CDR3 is TGTGCCAGCAGTCTCTTGGGGGCAGAGGAAAACACCATATATTTT.

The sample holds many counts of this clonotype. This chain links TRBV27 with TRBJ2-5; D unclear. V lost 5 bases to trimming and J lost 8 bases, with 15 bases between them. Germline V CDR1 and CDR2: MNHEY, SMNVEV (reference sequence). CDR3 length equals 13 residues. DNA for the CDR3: TGTGCCAGCAGTCCGAGATTCAGAGACACCCAGTACTTC. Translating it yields CASSPRFRDTQYF.

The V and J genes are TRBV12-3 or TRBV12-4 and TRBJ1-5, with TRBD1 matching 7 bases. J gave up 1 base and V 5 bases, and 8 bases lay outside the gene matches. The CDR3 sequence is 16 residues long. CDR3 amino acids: CASSPRDRESNQPQHF. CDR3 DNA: TGTGCCAGCAGTCCCAGGGACAGAGAAAGCAATCAGCCCCAGCATTTT.